This T cell receptor (beta chain) was found in a study of blood T cell repertoires in COVID-19. Study-wide background: The United States, Italy and Spain provided the acute and convalescent COVID-19 samples. PBMCs, B-cell-depleted T cells, or T cells provided the cDNA or gDNA that made up the material.

Authors' analysis steps: Estimation of nucleated cell counts relied on the amplification of reference gene primers. Sequencing was performed with immunoSEQ multiplex PCR; in TCRdb, only in-frame clones are kept and a portion is missing. V and J calls and clone size are those listed in that table; D and trimming were worked out from the DNA. The table records 250,000 or so clones, about 80% of them present only once. The V gene lost 9 bases and the J gene lost 4 bases, with 19 bases spanning the gap. CDR3 size: 15 residues. Germline lookup yields CDR1 MDHEN and CDR2 SYDVKM. Sample: peripheral blood. This chain uses TRBV28 with TRBJ1-3; maybe TRBD1 (6 bases). This TCR was sampled from an elderly woman with acute or convalescent COVID-19. In DNA, the CDR3 is TGTGCCAGTAAACAGGGTACAGGTTACGGAAACACCATATATTTT. Its protein is CASKQGTGYGNTIYF.